The 2 T cell receptor beta chains below come from one sample, sequenced in a study of blood T cell repertoires in COVID-19. Using immunoSEQ multiplex PCR, the repertoire was profiled, and TCRdb retains in-frame clones only, with some absent. The sample lists roughly 67,000 clones, 65% to 85% occurring once. Sequenced material: peripheral blood. These receptors were collected from a woman in her forties or fifties with active or convalescent COVID-19.

The chain uses TRBV4-3 and TRBJ2-7; the D gene is possibly TRBD1 (5 bases). The ends were cut back, 4 bases at V and 2 bases at J, with 15 bases in the middle. Germline CDR1 reads LGHNA; CDR2 reads YSLEER. The CDR3 extends over 15 amino acids. The CDR3: CASSPERWGTYEQYF. The CDR3 DNA reads as TGCGCCAGCAGCCCGGAACGGTGGGGCACCTACGAGCAGTACTTC.

This rearrangement joins TRBV5-1 to TRBJ2-1, with D hard to call. Trimming removed 1 base at V and 2 bases at J, with 7 bases between. Germline V CDR1 and CDR2: SGHRS, YFSETQ. This CDR3 contains 14 residues. CDR3 DNA sequence: TGCGCCAGCAGCTTGATCAGTACCTACAATGAGCAGTTCTTC. Translated: CASSLISTYNEQFF.